The 21 T cell receptor beta chains presented below share a single source sample, sequenced in a study of T-cell reconstitution after alpha-beta-depleted transplantation in children. Using unique molecular identifiers, the investigators prepared the TCRbeta library. Using its own MiXCR run on the PCR reads, TCRdb lists one record per CDR3 protein. Of hundreds of thousands of distinct CDR3 sequences listed, roughly an eighth are singletons. Here the sequenced sample was PBMCs from the stem cell graft donor, taken from the stem cell graft. The receptors originated from a human donor who donated a stem cell graft to a child with combined immunodeficiency.

J is TRBJ2-1 and V is TRBV6-4; tentative D call: TRBD2 (6 bases). The V end lost 4 bases, the J end lost 3 bases, and 13 bases lay between the germline ends. CDR1 and CDR2 from the germline V gene are MRHNA and SNTAGT. There are 15 residues in the CDR3. The CDR3 nucleotides are TGTGCCAGCAGTGCAGGGATGGGAGGCTACAATGAGCAGTTCTTC. Its translation: CASSAGMGGYNEQFF.

The chain combines TRBV7-2 with TRBJ2-1; 10 bases are shared with TRBD2. Germline V gene data show CDR1 as SGHTA and CDR2 as FQGNSA. The V gene end was trimmed by 7 bases and the J gene end by 8 bases; junction bases not matched to a gene: 11. This CDR3 spans 15 amino acids. In DNA, the CDR3 is TGTGCCAGCAACGAGCGGGGGGGCCGGGACGATGAGCAGTTCTTC. Amino acid sequence: CASNERGGRDDEQFF.

This clonotype came up many times. This chain uses TRBV5-1 with TRBJ2-1; 8 nucleotides line up with TRBD2. From germline, CDR1 is SGHRS and CDR2 YFSETQ. The trim removed 0 bases at V and 10 bases at J, leaving 12 bases unmatched. The CDR3 covers 16 residues. The chain's CDR3 is CASSLALQRELWEQFF. The CDR3 DNA sequence: TGCGCCAGCAGCTTGGCCTTACAGCGGGAGCTTTGGGAGCAGTTCTTC.

This clonotype was seen a few times. This rearrangement joins TRBV25-1 to TRBJ2-5, with D tentatively TRBD2 (6 bases). The CDR3 sequence is 19 residues long. The germline CDR1 and CDR2 sequences are MGHDK and SYGVNS. V was trimmed by 3 bases and J by 2 bases, leaving 25 bases between them. The CDR3 DNA follows: TGTGCCAGCAGTGACCCACCCTCGTGGGAGCGGCGGGGACAAGAGACCCAGTACTTC. Protein sequence: CASSDPPSWERRGQETQYF.

This clonotype turned up a few times. This chain links TRBV11-2 with TRBJ2-7; possibly TRBD1 or TRBD2 for D (5 bases each). In germline, CDR1 is SGHAT, CDR2 FQNNGV. The CDR3 loop spans 14 amino acids. V gave up 5 bases and J gave up 3 bases, with 14 bases separating them. The CDR3, as DNA: TGTGCCAGCAGCCCGAGGGGAAACAACTACGAGCAGTACTTC. It codes for CASSPRGNNYEQYF.

This clonotype was detected only a few times. This rearrangement joins TRBV7-3 to TRBJ2-1; 9 bases line up with TRBD1. V lost 1 base and J lost 7; bases outside the gene matches: 5. This CDR3 is built from 15 residues. Germline CDR1 reads SGHTA; CDR2 reads FQGTGA. The CDR3 here is CASSLSDRGGNEQFF. The CDR3 DNA sequence: TGTGCCAGCAGCTTAAGCGACAGGGGGGGTAATGAGCAGTTCTTC. Full variable domain (rest looked up from reference TRBV7-3 and TRBJ2-1): GAGVSQTPSNKVTEKGKYVELRCDPISGHTALYWYRQSLGQGPEFLIYFQGTGAADDSGLPNDRFFAVRPEGSVSTLKIQRTERGDSAVYLCASSLSDRGGNEQFFGPGTRLTVL.

This clonotype has just a few counts. The chain couples TRBV27 to TRBJ2-3; D gene unclear. Trimming removed 7 bases at V and 0 bases at J, with 8 bases between. Germline CDR1 reads MNHEY; CDR2 reads SMNVEV (reference sequence). The CDR3 runs to 13 residues. The CDR3 is CASIGYSTDTQYF. The CDR3 region has the DNA TGTGCCAGCATCGGGTACAGCACAGATACGCAGTATTTT.

This clonotype occurred many times. V is TRBV6-1 and J is TRBJ2-1; TRBD1 might be the D (5 bases). The ends were cut back, 1 base at V and 9 bases at J, with 13 bases in the middle. Germline V gene sequence: CDR1 MNHNS, CDR2 SASEGT. The CDR3 is 14 amino acids. The CDR3 region is CASSEGQGPSEQFF. CDR3 DNA: TGTGCCAGCAGTGAAGGCCAGGGTCCAAGTGAGCAGTTCTTC.

The gene calls are TRBV4-3 and TRBJ2-7, with D perhaps matching TRBD1 (5 bases). The V end lost 0 bases, the J end lost 3 bases, and 15 bases lay between the germline ends. Germline lookup yields CDR1 LGHNA and CDR2 YSLEER. This CDR3 has 16 residues. The CDR3 DNA reads TGCGCCAGCAGCCAAGATTCGGCAGGGCTCGGCTACGAGCAGTACTTC. Its protein product is CASSQDSAGLGYEQYF.

This clonotype was seen many times. The chain carries TRBV4-1 and TRBJ2-1, with D perhaps TRBD2 (6 bases). V shed 1 base and J shed 9 bases, with 16 bases lying between them. The germline V gene has CDR1 MGHRA and CDR2 YSYEKL. The CDR3 has 15 residues. The CDR3 spells CASSQGLEGFGEQFF. As DNA, the CDR3 is TGCGCCAGCAGCCAAGGACTAGAGGGCTTTGGTGAGCAGTTCTTC.

This clonotype came up a few times. This sequence joins TRBV18 and TRBJ2-1; D is ambiguous. V gave up 5 bases and J gave up 5 bases, with 10 bases separating them. The germline V gene encodes CDR1 KGHSH and CDR2 LQKENI. This CDR3 is built from 13 residues. The CDR3 bases are TGTGCCAGCTCATCCCGGTCTAACAATGAGCAGTTCTTC. Amino acid sequence: CASSSRSNNEQFF. Complete variable domain (other parts from reference TRBV18 and TRBJ2-1): NAGVMQNPRHLVRRRGQEARLRCSPMKGHSHVYWYRQLPEEGLKFMVYLQKENIIDESGMPKERFSAEFPKEGPSILRIQQVVRGDSAAYFCASSSRSNNEQFFGPGTRLTVL.

This clonotype was detected only a few times. The rearrangement uses TRBV6-5 and TRBJ2-3, with 10 bases lining up with TRBD2. The V and J ends lost 0 bases and 4 bases, in that order; junction bases with no gene match: 7. CDR1 and CDR2 (germline): MNHEY, SVGAGI. The CDR3 is 17 amino acids. CDR3 nucleotides: TGTGCCAGCAGTTACTCGGTACTAGCGGGGAGGGCAGATACGCAGTATTTT. Its translation: CASSYSVLAGRADTQYF.

Many counts were recorded for this clonotype. The V and J genes are TRBV7-8 and TRBJ1-2, with D uncertain. This CDR3 is 14 amino acids long. Germline values: CDR1 SGHVS, CDR2 FQNEAQ. V lost 5 bases to trimming and J lost 7 bases, with 17 bases between them. The CDR3 protein is CASSPEVLFAGYTF. The CDR3 DNA is TGTGCCAGCAGCCCAGAAGTCCTCTTCGCTGGCTACACCTTC.

This clonotype was counted at least ten times. The V and J genes are TRBV6-1 and TRBJ2-2; D is possibly TRBD1 or TRBD2 (5 bases each). With 6 bases removed from V and 2 bases from J, the gap between germline ends came to 13 bases. This CDR3 contains 15 residues. Germline CDR1 is MNHNS and CDR2 is SASEGT. This chain's CDR3 is CASRIGTENTGELFF. CDR3 bases: TGTGCCAGCAGGATCGGGACGGAAAACACCGGGGAGCTGTTTTTT.

This clonotype was observed at least ten times. The genes are TRBV5-8 and TRBJ2-1; 11 nucleotides line up with TRBD1. The CDR3 loop spans 14 amino acids. CDR1 and CDR2 from the germline V gene are SGHTS and YDEGEE. V lost 2 bases, J lost 7 bases, and 2 bases stayed unmatched. CDR3 sequence: CASSFGTGGNEQFF. The CDR3 bases are TGTGCCAGCAGCTTTGGGACAGGGGGTAATGAGCAGTTCTTC.

CDR3 residues: CSVALMNTGELFF. For the CDR3, the DNA is TGCAGCGTTGCTCTGATGAACACCGGGGAGCTGTTTTTT. This chain connects TRBV29-1 to TRBJ2-2; D is unresolved. Looked up from germline, CDR1 is SQVTM and CDR2 is ANQGSEA. The CDR3 runs to 13 residues. V lost 4 bases to trimming and J lost 1 base, with 7 bases between them.

The chain links TRBV9 to TRBJ2-2; possibly TRBD2 for D (6 bases). The ends were cut back, 0 bases at V and 13 bases at J, with 10 bases in the middle. Germline loops: CDR1 SGDLS, CDR2 YYNGEE. CDR3 length: 12 amino acids. DNA of the CDR3: TGTGCCAGCAGCGTAGGCGGGGATGCGCTGTTTTTT. Translated, it gives CASSVGGDALFF.

The CDR3 DNA follows: TGTGCCAGCAGCTTAAGTCTCGCAGCGAACACCGGGGAGCTGTTTTTT. This encodes CASSLSLAANTGELFF. The genes are TRBV7-2 and TRBJ2-2; no definite D call. There are 16 residues in the CDR3. The germline V and J ends were trimmed by 2 bases and 0 bases, with 10 bases remaining between them. CDR1 is SGHTA, CDR2 FQGNSA, per germline.

This clonotype was detected a few times. The chain combines TRBV6-2 or TRBV6-3 with TRBJ1-6; no clear D. V was clipped by 7 bases and J by 16 bases, with 11 bases between them. Germline V gene lookup returns CDR1 MNHEY and CDR2 SVGEGT. The CDR3 consists of 10 residues. CDR3 region: CASMAGLLHF. The CDR3 DNA reads TGTGCCAGCATGGCCGGGTTACTCCACTTT.

The chain carries TRBV24-1 and TRBJ2-1, with TRBD2 matching 7 bases. The CDR3 is 15 amino acids. Germline lookup yields CDR1 KGHDR and CDR2 SFDVKD. The J segment lost 2 bases and the V segment lost 3 bases, leaving 3 bases of the junction unmatched. The CDR3 DNA follows: TGTGCCACCAGTGATGGCCGGGGGGCCTACAATGAGCAGTTCTTC. It codes for CATSDGRGAYNEQFF.

This clonotype appeared a few times. V is TRBV7-2 and J is TRBJ2-7; TRBD1 matches at 9 bases. The CDR3 has 15 amino acids. CDR1 and CDR2 from the germline V gene are SGHTA and FQGNSA. The V gene end was trimmed by 3 bases and the J gene end by 1 base; junction bases not matched to a gene: 4. The CDR3 bases are TGTGCCAGCAGCTTCACGGGACAGGGTTCCTACGAGCAGTACTTC. Translated, it gives CASSFTGQGSYEQYF.